This TCR beta chain was observed in a study of sequential checkpoint blockade in melanoma. The treatment denotes: randomized to nivolumab then ipilimumab (arm A) or the reverse (arm B). Generated by immunoSEQ multiplex PCR, the TCRdb table keeps only in-frame clones and is missing some. The data hold around 10,000 clones, with under 30% observed a single time. V was pared by 3 bases and J by 8 bases, with 4 bases of the junction left unmatched. The length of the CDR3 is 13 residues. Germline loops: CDR1 SQVTM, CDR2 ANQGSEA. The sample holds one count of this clone. This chain joins TRBV29-1 and TRBJ1-4; 9 bases are shared with TRBD1. The sample in question was tumor tissue (inferred from file names), obtained from a patient given nivolumab and ipilimumab in sequence. The TCR comes from a human donor with melanoma. The CDR3 loop reads CSVEDRGLEKLFF. The CDR3 coding sequence is TGCAGCGTTGAGGACAGGGGACTCGAAAAACTGTTTTTT.